Below are 16 T cell receptor beta chains sequenced from a single sample in a study of cytomegalovirus exposure and HLA in healthy donors. The PCR used 60 Vbeta and 13 Jbeta primers. Generated by immunoSEQ multiplex PCR, the TCRdb table keeps only in-frame clones and is missing some. The sample holds roughly 180,000 clones, 70% to 80% seen once. The sequenced material came from PBMCs. Source of these receptors: a woman aged 60-70 years in good health and CMV-seropositive.

This clone was found once. The chain uses TRBV5-1 and TRBJ2-3, with D maybe TRBD2 (5 bases). Germline CDR1 reads SGHRS; CDR2 reads YFSETQ. This CDR3 spans 16 amino acids. V was trimmed by 4 bases and J by 0 bases, leaving 15 bases between them. The CDR3: CASSPTGGYSTDTQYF. The CDR3 DNA sequence: TGCGCCAGCAGCCCCACGGGCGGGTATAGCACAGATACGCAGTATTTT.

The chain is built from TRBV10-3 and TRBJ2-1, with a weak D call TRBD1 (10 bases). Germline CDR1 and CDR2: ENHRY and SYGVKD. CDR3 length: 13 residues. V gave up 6 bases and J gave up 10 bases, with 16 bases separating them. CDR3: CAIRAGGQGEQFF. The CDR3 region has the DNA TGTGCCATCAGAGCGGGGGGACAGGGGGAGCAGTTCTTC.

The genes are TRBV19 and TRBJ1-1; 7 bases are a match to TRBD1. The CDR3 spans 13 residues. The germline gives CDR1 LNHDA, CDR2 SQIVND (reference sequence). V shed 6 bases and J 1 base; nucleotides not matched to a gene: 2. Here the CDR3 reads CASSRTGNTEAFF. The CDR3, as DNA: TGTGCCAGTAGCCGGACAGGGAACACTGAAGCTTTCTTT.

This clone was counted once. The CDR3: CASSNLGGFNEQFF. The CDR3 coding sequence is TGTGCCAGCAGTAACCTCGGCGGGTTTAATGAGCAGTTCTTC. The chain links TRBV6-5 to TRBJ2-1; a possible D gene is TRBD2 (5 bases). The CDR3 totals 14 residues. V lost 5 bases and J 7 bases, leaving 15 bases between the germline ends. Germline V CDR1 and CDR2: MNHEY, SVGAGI.

This chain connects TRBV11-1 to TRBJ1-6; D not resolved. CDR1 is SGHAT, CDR2 FQDESV, per germline (reference sequence). CDR3 length: 17 residues. V dropped 4 bases and J dropped 0 bases, with 13 bases sitting between them. The CDR3 loop reads CASSSDGKSSYNSPLHF. As DNA, the CDR3 is TGTGCCAGCAGCTCGGACGGGAAGAGCTCCTATAATTCACCCCTCCACTTT.

The chain couples TRBV19 to TRBJ2-6; D possibly corresponds to TRBD2 (5 bases). CDR3 length equals 15 residues. The V end was cut by 4 bases, the J end by 2 bases, with 9 bases between. The germline gives CDR1 LNHDA, CDR2 SQIVND (reference sequence). DNA for the CDR3: TGTGCCAGTAGTACCGGGGAAGCTGGGGCCAACGTCCTGACTTTC. It specifies CASSTGEAGANVLTF.

This CDR3 is CASSLKGGGTEAFF. The CDR3 DNA follows: TGTGCCAGCAGTTTAAAAGGAGGAGGCACTGAAGCTTTCTTT. V is TRBV28 and J is TRBJ1-1; no reliable D call. V was shortened by 2 bases and J by 4 bases, with 11 bases between the two germline ends. The germline V gene encodes CDR1 MDHEN and CDR2 SYDVKM. This CDR3 is built from 14 residues.

Note on this clone: An end of the junction does not agree with germline; a read error may underlie this. CDR3 DNA: TGCGCCAGCAGCCCTAGGGCCAGGGCCTTTACGTCCTTTTTGGATGAGCAGCTCTTC. It specifies CASSPRARAFTSFLDEQLF. This chain connects TRBV4-3 to TRBJ2-1; TRBD1 might be the D (5 bases). This CDR3 is built from 19 residues. Germline V gene lookup returns CDR1 LGHNA and CDR2 YSLEER.

This clone was detected a few times. The chain combines TRBV4-2 with TRBJ2-2; TRBD2 matches 10 bases. CDR1 and CDR2 from the germline V gene are LGHNA and YNFKEQ. Losses at the gene ends were 3 bases for V and 5 bases for J; bases not matched to a gene: 3. The CDR3 totals 15 residues. CDR3 nucleotides: TGTGCCAGCAGCCAGGTAGCGGGAGGAACCGGGGAGCTGTTTTTT. This translates into CASSQVAGGTGELFF.

This chain connects TRBV27 to TRBJ2-1, with D perhaps matching TRBD1 (5 bases). CDR3 size: 16 residues. Trimming cost V 2 bases and J 4 bases, with 15 bases left between them. In germline, CDR1 is MNHEY, CDR2 SMNVEV (reference sequence). The CDR3 DNA reads as TGTGCCAGCAGTTTAAGGGGAATAGTCCGGTACAATGAGCAGTTCTTC. This encodes CASSLRGIVRYNEQFF.

The chain recombines TRBV18 with TRBJ1-2; maybe TRBD1 (6 bases). V dropped 0 bases and J dropped 4 bases, with 9 bases sitting between them. CDR3 length equals 14 residues. CDR1 KGHSH and CDR2 LQKENI come from the germline V gene. The CDR3 protein is CASSPPLDSYGYTF. The CDR3 coding sequence is TGTGCCAGCTCACCACCCTTGGACAGCTATGGCTACACCTTC. Complete variable domain (other parts from reference TRBV18 and TRBJ1-2): NAGVMQNPRHLVRRRGQEARLRCSPMKGHSHVYWYRQLPEEGLKFMVYLQKENIIDESGMPKERFSAEFPKEGPSILRIQQVVRGDSAAYFCASSPPLDSYGYTFGSGTRLTVV.

Only a few counts were recorded for this clone. The identical CDR3 is also encoded by other nucleotide sequences in the sample. The chain recombines TRBV5-1 with TRBJ2-7; 7 positions match TRBD1. Germline V gene sequence: CDR1 SGHRS, CDR2 YFSETQ. After removal of 4 bases from V and 6 bases from J, the junction contained 1 base not matched to a gene. CDR3 size: 11 residues. Here the CDR3 DNA reads TGCGCCAGCAGCCCAGGGGGCGAGCAGTACTTC. Amino acid sequence: CASSPGGEQYF.

The V and J genes are TRBV30 and TRBJ2-7; 9 bases are a match to TRBD1. The germline CDR1 and CDR2 sequences are GTSNPN and SVGIG (reference sequence). There are 14 residues in the CDR3. V was clipped by 3 bases and J by 2 bases; unmatched bases: 5. CDR3 sequence (DNA): TGTGCCTGGAGCACCGGGACAGGGACCTACGAGCAGTACTTC. Its translation is CAWSTGTGTYEQYF.

The chain links TRBV2 to TRBJ2-3; 8 bases fit TRBD2. Germline CDR1 and CDR2: SNHLY and FYNNEI. With V trimmed by 4 bases and J by 7 bases, 7 bases remained unmatched. There are 14 residues in the CDR3. The CDR3 loop is CASSAGGRTNTQYF. CDR3 DNA sequence: TGTGCCAGCAGTGCGGGGGGGCGCACCAATACGCAGTATTTT.

V and J are TRBV18 and TRBJ2-7; 10 bases line up with TRBD2. V lost 0 bases and J lost 7; bases outside the gene matches: 9. The germline V gene has CDR1 KGHSH and CDR2 LQKENI. This CDR3 has 16 residues. Here the CDR3 DNA reads TGTGCCAGCTCACCACCGGGACTAGCGCTCCGAGGGGAGCAGTACTTC. Translated: CASSPPGLALRGEQYF.

The V and J genes are TRBV4-1 and TRBJ2-3, with 7 positions matching TRBD1. V trimming: 0 bases; J trimming: 2 bases; junction bases outside the gene matches: 8. This CDR3 contains 17 residues. CDR1 is MGHRA and CDR2 is YSYEKL in the germline V gene. CDR3 in DNA: TGCGCCAGCAGCCAAGACCCAAAGACAGGGATCACAGATACGCAGTATTTT. This codes for CASSQDPKTGITDTQYF.